This entry is about one TCR beta chain. Its specificity is not known. The record originates from a study of post-analysis software for immune sequencing data. The CDR3 length is 17 residues. Trimming stripped 6 bases from V and 7 bases from J, with 28 bases between. Germline loops: CDR1 MNHEY, CDR2 SMNVEV (reference sequence). TCR beta cDNA libraries included unique molecular identifiers. Using its own MiXCR run on the PCR reads, TCRdb lists one record per CDR3 protein. The top ten hold about 12% of the sample, which has about 460,000 distinct CDR3 sequences, roughly 45% seen once. General study findings and limits: Patients showed TRBV5-6, TRBV5-1 and TRBV20-1 among five TRBV segments more frequent than in controls.

The gene calls are TRBV27 and TRBJ2-7; D is possibly TRBD2 (5 bases). The clonotype was recovered from a girl between 10 and 17 years old with multiple sclerosis. Sequencing used blood. In DNA form, the CDR3 reads TGTGCCAGCAGCCCGTCCCTGAGCCCTAGCTCCTACAATGAGCAGTACTTC. Protein sequence: CASSPSLSPSSYNEQYF.